This paragraph reports one T cell receptor beta chain. The antigen it recognizes is unknown. The record has no base qualities; no much larger clone is one base away. This specimen comes from a study of shared clonotypes between healthy human individuals (dated by TCRdb to 2018 to 2020). Regarding the study in general: A couple of women and a few men aged 18 to 49 years were included in the cohort. To estimate repertoire size and how much clonotypes are shared between individuals, the study performed deep sequencing of blood TCR repertoires from roughly five healthy adults. Each donor's leukapheresis produced roughly between about 0.9 and 9.5 billion PBMCs. For each donor, three plates each were used for CD4 naive and CD4 memory, two plates were used for CD8 naive, and one plate was used for CD8 memory. To increase sequencing depth and limit assay-specific biases, different laboratories used diverse techniques to prepare libraries and sequence TCR repertoires. Broader findings and caveats from the paper: Higher generation probabilities were observed for clonotypes shared by all four sorted-subset donors than for non-shared clonotypes. Based on pairwise subsampling, the degree of clonotype sharing among donors was expected to be affected by sequencing depth. Sampling was restricted to blood, and TCR repertoires in tissues likely differ from the TCR repertoires found in blood. Across a few donors, roughly 5.1% of naive CD4, 3.5% of naive CD8, about 2.3% of memory CD4, and about 0.44% of memory CD8 clonotypes were shared. Naive subsets generally had larger estimated clonotype richness than memory subsets did. Even with the large sequencing depth, rarefaction of the sorted-subset datasets indicated that sequencing was incomplete. The genetic and exposure-history diversity represented was limited by the small number of donors.

Trimming takes 4 bases off V and 0 bases off J; junction bases not matched to a gene: 5. CDR1 MNHNS and CDR2 SASEGT were looked up in the germline V gene. Measured from the cysteine to the phenylalanine, the CDR3 is 15 residues long. Only the CDR3 portion is preserved as DNA: 45 bases, with reading frame beginning at the first base. Using the deep immunoSEQ assay, TCR CDR3 regions were amplified from genomic DNA by multiplex PCR. Extracted genomic DNA from each cell subset was spread evenly across all wells of several immunoSEQ 96-well plates, with each plate serving as a replicate. Each replicate PCR for sorted subsets received about 200 ng genomic DNA, equal to tens of thousands of T cell genomes. The purified libraries were quantified using a Qubit 3.0 fluorometer, sized with a Bioanalyzer 2100, and then quantified again using the KAPA Library Quantification kit. Every immunoSEQ 96-well plate was sequenced on a separate single-read 150-cycle Illumina NextSeq 550 flow cell. Turning to the authors' computational methods: Because the immunoSEQ output included only junctional sequences and no quality scores, the filtering could not be the same as the filtering used for full-length reads. Sequences were annotated with PyIR, a Python wrapper for IgBLAST v1.9, and V/J genes and CDR3 were assigned using IMGT germline references. Reads with weak V/J assignments (E-value above 1e-6), missing CDR3, stop codons, out-of-frame junctions, or ambiguous translated residues were removed. A V3J clonotype was defined by an identical inferred V gene, J gene, and CDR3 amino acid sequence. Percentage overlap between repertoires was calculated by dividing the number of shared unique clonotypes by the size of the smaller repertoire. Repertoire richness was assessed with RTK rarefaction, the Chao1 estimator, and Recon v2.1 estimates of unobserved clonotypes. Generation probabilities were computed with OLGA for all TCRbeta clonotypes obtained by the gDNA method from a handful of donors. TCRdb mirrors the immuneACCESS table, restricted to in-frame sequences. Some clones are absent from its copies; in checked studies, under half trace to an unresolved V gene, and the reason for the others is unknown. V, J and clone size are those of that table, while D and trimming were read from the DNA. Counted in this sample were about 2,500,000 clones; more than 90% of them appeared once. The ten biggest clones cover over 0.12% of the sample.

Donors were healthy HIV-negative adults with no recently reported acute infections or vaccinations. Every donor was a Caucasian adult living in Nashville, Tennessee, USA. CD4+ T cells were enriched by magnetic negative selection, after which naive cells were positively selected on CD45RA and the negative fraction was taken as the memory subset. Blood was obtained by leukapheresis, after which PBMCs were separated by Ficoll-Histopaque density gradient centrifugation and cryopreserved in liquid nitrogen vapor phase. Analytical flow cytometry was used to check the purity and quantity of every magnetically sorted T cell population. Genomic DNA was isolated from each sorted fraction and quantified by UV absorbance on a Nanodrop 2000c.

The sequenced material came from naive CD4+ T cells sorted from blood. This sample's cell subset or site label indicates: CD45RA+ positively selected. The clonotype originates from a man aged 18-30 years in good health. The chain uses TRBV6-1 and TRBJ1-2; a stretch of 7 junction bases matches TRBD1. The DNA is TGTGCCAGCAGTGTTCAGGGGGGAACTAACTATGGCTACACCTTC. Its protein is CASSVQGGTNYGYTF.